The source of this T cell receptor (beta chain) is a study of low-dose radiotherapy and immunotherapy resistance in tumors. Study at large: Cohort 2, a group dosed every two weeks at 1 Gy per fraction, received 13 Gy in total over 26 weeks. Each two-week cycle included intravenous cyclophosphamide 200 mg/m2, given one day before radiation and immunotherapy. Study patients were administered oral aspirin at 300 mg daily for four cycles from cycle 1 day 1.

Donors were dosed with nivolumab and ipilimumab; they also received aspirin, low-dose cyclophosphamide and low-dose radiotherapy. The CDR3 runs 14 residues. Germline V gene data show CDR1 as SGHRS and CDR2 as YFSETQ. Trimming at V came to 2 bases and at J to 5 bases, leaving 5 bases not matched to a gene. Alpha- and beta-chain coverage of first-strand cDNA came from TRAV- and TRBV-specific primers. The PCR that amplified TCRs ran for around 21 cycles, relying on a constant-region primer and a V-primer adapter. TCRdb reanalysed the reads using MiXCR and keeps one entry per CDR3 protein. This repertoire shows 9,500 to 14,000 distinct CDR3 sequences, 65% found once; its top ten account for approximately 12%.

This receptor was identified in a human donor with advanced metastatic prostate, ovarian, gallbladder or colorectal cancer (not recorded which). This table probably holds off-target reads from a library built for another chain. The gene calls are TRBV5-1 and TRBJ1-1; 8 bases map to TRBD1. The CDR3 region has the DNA TGCGCCAGCAGCTTATCAGGGGGCGCGACTGAAGCTTTCTTT. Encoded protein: CASSLSGGATEAFF. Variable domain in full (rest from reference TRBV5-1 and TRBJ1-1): KAGVTQTPRYLIKTRGQQVTLSCSPISGHRSVSWYQQTPGQGLQFLFEYFSETQRNKGNFPGRFSGRQFSNSRSEMNVSTLELGDSALYLCASSLSGGATEAFFGQGTRLTVV.